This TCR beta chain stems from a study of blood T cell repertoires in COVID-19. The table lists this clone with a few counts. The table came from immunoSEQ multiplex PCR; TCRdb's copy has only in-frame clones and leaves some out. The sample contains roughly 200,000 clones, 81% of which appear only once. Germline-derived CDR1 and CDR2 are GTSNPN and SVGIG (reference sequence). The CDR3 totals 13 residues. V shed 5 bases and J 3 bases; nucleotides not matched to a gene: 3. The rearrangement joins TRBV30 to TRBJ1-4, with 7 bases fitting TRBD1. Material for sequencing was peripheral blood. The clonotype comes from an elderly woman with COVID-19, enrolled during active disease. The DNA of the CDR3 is TGTGCCTGGTCGACAGGGCCTAATGAAAAACTGTTTTTT. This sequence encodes CAWSTGPNEKLFF. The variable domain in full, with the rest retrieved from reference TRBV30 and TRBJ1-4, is SQTIHQWPATLVQPVGSPLSLECTVEGTSNPNLYWYRQAAGRGLQLLFYSVGIGQISSEVPQNLSASRPQDRQFILSSKKLLLSDSGFYLCAWSTGPNEKLFFGSGTQLSVL.